This T cell receptor beta chain was sequenced in a study of patients and donors after allogeneic stem cell transplantation. TCRdb re-analysed the RT-PCR reads in MiXCR, keeping a single row per CDR3 protein. Of about a million distinct CDR3 sequences listed, more than 15% are singletons. The CDR3 extends over 16 amino acids. Germline loops: CDR1 SGHTA, CDR2 FQGNSA. Trimming removed 4 bases at V and 3 bases at J, with 17 bases between. The clonotype originates from a human donor who was either an allogeneic HSCT recipient or a stem cell or donor lymphocyte infusion donor (not recorded which). It is not recorded whose cells these are; they may come from a transplant donor. Sequencing input: blood, either unsorted or a sorted T cell fraction (not recorded which). This chain links TRBV7-2 with TRBJ2-3; tentative D call: TRBD2 (6 bases). CDR3 nucleotides: TGTGCCAGCAGCTCCGCATTTAGCAGCGGGACAGATACGCAGTATTTT. It specifies CASSSAFSSGTDTQYF.